The 8 T cell receptor beta chains below were found in one sample sequenced in a study of vaccination and CD4 T cells after COVID-19. Indicated treatment: approximately 9-day PBMC culture with coronavirus spike peptide pools or control peptides (ViraFEST assay). These receptors' antigens are unknown. The Oncomine TCR Beta short-read assay sequenced DNA from cultured CD4+ T cells. TCRdb processed the PCR reads anew with MiXCR; each CDR3 protein has one entry. Of roughly 9,800 distinct CDR3 sequences listed, 45% are singletons. The specimen was CD4+ T cells from blood, cultured in vitro. Receptor source: a human donor who had recovered from COVID-19.

The gene calls are TRBV20-1 and TRBJ2-1, with 8 bases that match TRBD2. In germline, CDR1 is DFQATT, CDR2 SNEGSKA (reference sequence). The trim removed 5 bases at V and 5 bases at J, leaving 8 bases unmatched. The CDR3 is made up of 14 amino acids. The CDR3 DNA reads TGCAGTGCTCCGACGTTAGCGGGGAACAATGAGCAGTTCTTC. It yields the protein CSAPTLAGNNEQFF.

This clonotype has only one observation. This rearrangement joins TRBV11-3 to TRBJ1-6; D unresolved. The CDR3 runs 13 residues. Trimming stripped 2 bases from V and 12 bases from J, with 11 bases between. CDR1 and CDR2 from the germline V gene are SGHNT and YENEEA. CDR3 loop: CASSLRPGLPLHF. The CDR3 coding sequence is TGTGCCAGCAGCTTAAGACCAGGATTACCCCTCCACTTT.

The rearrangement links TRBV20-1 to TRBJ2-3; 8 bases match TRBD2. The junction had 8 bases not matched to a gene; V was cut back by 4 bases and J by 5 bases. The CDR3 is made up of 14 amino acids. Germline assignment: CDR1 DFQATT and CDR2 SNEGSKA (reference sequence). Here the CDR3 DNA reads TGCAGTGCTACCCGCGGCGGGGGGATAGATACGCAGTATTTT. It is translated as CSATRGGGIDTQYF.

The table lists this clonotype with a few counts. The chain joins TRBV6-5 to TRBJ1-6, with D possibly TRBD1 on 5 matching bases. The CDR3 extends over 14 amino acids. V dropped 2 bases and J dropped 7 bases, with 9 bases sitting between them. Germline values: CDR1 MNHEY, CDR2 SVGAGI. The DNA for the CDR3 is TGTGCCAGCAGTTACGACAGCCTCAATTCACCCCTCCACTTT. This encodes CASSYDSLNSPLHF.

The J gene is TRBJ2-1, the V gene TRBV6-1; no clear D gene. TRBJ2-7 explains the end of the DNA better; the J call may be wrong. CDR1 MNHNS and CDR2 SASEGT come from the germline V gene. The CDR3 spans 11 residues. CDR3 DNA sequence: TGTGCCAGCAGAACCAACTACGAGCAGTACTTC. Translated: CASRTNYEQYF.

The chain carries TRBV28 and TRBJ1-1; D gene ambiguous. V gave up 6 bases and J gave up 3 bases, with 20 bases separating them. From germline, CDR1 is MDHEN and CDR2 SYDVKM. There are 16 residues in the CDR3. The CDR3 region has the DNA TGTGCCAGCAGCCTCACACTTCGAATAAAGTACACTGAAGCTTTCTTT. It translates to CASSLTLRIKYTEAFF.

This chain links TRBV14 with TRBJ2-5; no clear D. CDR3 length equals 15 residues. The ends were cut back, 0 bases at V and 1 base at J, with 9 bases in the middle. Germline V gene lookup returns CDR1 SGHDN and CDR2 FVKESK. The CDR3 here is CASSQDTTLQETQYF. In DNA, the CDR3 is TGTGCCAGCAGCCAAGATACAACCCTCCAAGAGACCCAGTACTTC.

This chain joins TRBV7-2 and TRBJ2-5, with a weak D call TRBD2 (5 bases). CDR3 length: 15 residues. V was shortened by 5 bases and J by 1 base, with 14 bases between the two germline ends. Germline assignment: CDR1 SGHTA and CDR2 FQGNSA. CDR3 in amino acids: CASSTAGLIQETQYF. The CDR3 DNA reads TGTGCCAGCAGCACGGCAGGACTCATCCAAGAGACCCAGTACTTC.